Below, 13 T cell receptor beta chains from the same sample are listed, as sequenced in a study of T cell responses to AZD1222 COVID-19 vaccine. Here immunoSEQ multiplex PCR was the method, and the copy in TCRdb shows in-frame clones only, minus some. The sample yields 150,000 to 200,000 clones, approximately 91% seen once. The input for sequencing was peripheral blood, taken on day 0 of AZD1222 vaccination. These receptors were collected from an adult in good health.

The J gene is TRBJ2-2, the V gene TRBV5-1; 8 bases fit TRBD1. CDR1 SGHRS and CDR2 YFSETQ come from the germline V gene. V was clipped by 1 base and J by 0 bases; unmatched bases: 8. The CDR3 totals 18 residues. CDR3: CASSLRFRTGSNTGELFF. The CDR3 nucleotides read TGCGCCAGCAGCTTGCGGTTCCGGACAGGGTCGAACACCGGGGAGCTGTTTTTT.

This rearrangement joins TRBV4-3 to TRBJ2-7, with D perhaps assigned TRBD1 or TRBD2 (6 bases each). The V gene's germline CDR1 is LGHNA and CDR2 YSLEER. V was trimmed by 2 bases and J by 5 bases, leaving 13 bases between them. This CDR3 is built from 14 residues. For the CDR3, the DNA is TGCGCCAGCAGCCAAAGCCGGGGGCTGAACGAGCAGTACTTC. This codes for CASSQSRGLNEQYF.

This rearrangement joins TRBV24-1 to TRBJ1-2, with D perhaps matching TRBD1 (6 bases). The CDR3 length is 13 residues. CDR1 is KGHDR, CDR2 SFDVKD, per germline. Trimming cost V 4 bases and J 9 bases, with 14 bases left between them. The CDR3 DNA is TGTGCCACCAGTGAACCGACAGGAGCTAGCTACACCTTC. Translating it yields CATSEPTGASYTF.

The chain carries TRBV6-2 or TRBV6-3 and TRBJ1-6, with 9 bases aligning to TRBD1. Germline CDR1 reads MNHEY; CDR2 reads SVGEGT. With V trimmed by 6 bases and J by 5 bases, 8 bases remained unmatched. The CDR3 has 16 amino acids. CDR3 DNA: TGTGCCAGCAGCCCTATACAGGGGGCGAATAATTCACCCCTCCACTTT. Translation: CASSPIQGANNSPLHF.

DNA of the CDR3: TGTGCCTGGAGTGTACACGGTTCCGAGCAGTACTTC. It codes for CAWSVHGSEQYF. V gene TRBV30 combines with J gene TRBJ2-7; unclear D gene. Germline CDR1 GTSNPN, CDR2 SVGIG (reference sequence). This CDR3 has 12 residues. Trimming took off 0 bases at V and 6 bases at J, with 9 bases between the two ends.

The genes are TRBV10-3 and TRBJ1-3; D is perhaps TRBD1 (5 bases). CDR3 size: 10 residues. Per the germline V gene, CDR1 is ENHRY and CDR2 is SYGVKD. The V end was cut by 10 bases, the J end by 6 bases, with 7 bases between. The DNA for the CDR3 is TGTGCCACCAGGGAAAACACCATATATTTT. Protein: CATRENTIYF.

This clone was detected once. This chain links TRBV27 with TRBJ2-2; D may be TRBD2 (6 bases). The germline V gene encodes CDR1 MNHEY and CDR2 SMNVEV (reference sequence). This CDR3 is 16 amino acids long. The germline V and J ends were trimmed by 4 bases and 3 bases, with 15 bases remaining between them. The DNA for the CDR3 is TGTGCCAGCAGTTCGGTTTGGACTACTCACACCGGGGAGCTGTTTTTT. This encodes CASSSVWTTHTGELFF.

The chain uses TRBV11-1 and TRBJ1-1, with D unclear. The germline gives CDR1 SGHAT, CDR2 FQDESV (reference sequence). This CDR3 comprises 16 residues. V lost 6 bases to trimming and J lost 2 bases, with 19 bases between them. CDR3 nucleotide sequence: TGTGCCAGCAGTAAAGACCCGGCCCAAAGAAACACTGAAGCTTTCTTT. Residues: CASSKDPAQRNTEAFF. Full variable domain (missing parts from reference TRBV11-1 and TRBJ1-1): EAEVAQSPRYKITEKSQAVAFWCDPISGHATLYWYRQILGQGPELLVQFQDESVVDDSQLPKDRFSAERLKGVDSTLKIQPAELGDSAMYLCASSKDPAQRNTEAFFGQGTRLTVV.

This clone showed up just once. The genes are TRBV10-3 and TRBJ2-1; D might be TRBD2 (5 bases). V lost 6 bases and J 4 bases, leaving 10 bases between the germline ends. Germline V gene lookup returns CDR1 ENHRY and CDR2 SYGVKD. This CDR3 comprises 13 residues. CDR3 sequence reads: CAISPREYNEQFF. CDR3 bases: TGTGCCATCAGCCCTAGGGAGTACAATGAGCAGTTCTTC.

CDR3 DNA: TGTGCCAGCAGTCCGGGCGGGTGGAACACTGAAGCTTTCTTT. This translates into CASSPGGWNTEAFF. This chain connects TRBV5-4 to TRBJ1-1; D gene ambiguous. V was trimmed by 5 bases and J by 1 base, leaving 12 bases between them. Germline values: CDR1 SGHNT, CDR2 YYREEE (reference sequence). The CDR3 covers 14 residues.

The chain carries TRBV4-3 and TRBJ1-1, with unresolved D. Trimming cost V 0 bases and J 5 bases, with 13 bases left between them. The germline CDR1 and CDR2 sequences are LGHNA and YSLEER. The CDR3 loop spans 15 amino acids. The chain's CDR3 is CASSQDYAGMTEAFF. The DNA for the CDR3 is TGCGCCAGCAGCCAAGATTACGCAGGTATGACTGAAGCTTTCTTT.

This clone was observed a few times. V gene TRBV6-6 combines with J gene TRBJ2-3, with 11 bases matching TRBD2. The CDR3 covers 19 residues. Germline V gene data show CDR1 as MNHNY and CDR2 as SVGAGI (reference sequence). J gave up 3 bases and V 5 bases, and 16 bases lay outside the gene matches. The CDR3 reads CASSHPRLSSGGHTDTQYF. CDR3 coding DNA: TGTGCCAGCAGTCACCCACGACTGTCTAGCGGGGGGCATACAGATACGCAGTATTTT.

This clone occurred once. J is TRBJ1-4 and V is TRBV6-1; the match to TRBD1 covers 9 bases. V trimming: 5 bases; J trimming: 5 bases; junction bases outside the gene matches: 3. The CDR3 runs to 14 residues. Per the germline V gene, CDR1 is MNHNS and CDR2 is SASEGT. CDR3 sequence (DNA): TGTGCCAGCAGTAGGACAGGGGACAATGAAAAACTGTTTTTT. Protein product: CASSRTGDNEKLFF.